These 25 T cell receptor beta chains came from one sample sequenced in a study of neurological immune-mediated disorders. One entry per CDR3 protein results from TCRdb running MiXCR on the 5' RACE reads. Of roughly 80,000 distinct CDR3 sequences in the sample, around 10% are singletons; the top ten hold about 2%. The sequencing input was PBMCs. These receptor sequences come from a man aged 40-55 years in good health.

This clonotype has ten or more counts. The rearrangement links TRBV12-3 or TRBV12-4 to TRBJ2-7, with D maybe TRBD1 (5 bases). Trimming cost V 2 bases and J 5 bases, with 10 bases left between them. This CDR3 is 13 amino acids long. CDR3 sequence reads: CASSLSTAHEQYF. CDR3 bases: TGTGCCAGCAGTTTATCGACAGCTCACGAGCAGTACTTC.

In this sample, this clonotype turned up many times. The chain is built from TRBV5-6 and TRBJ1-1, with D unclear. CDR1 and CDR2 from the germline V gene are SGHDT and YYEEEE. Trimming pared 0 bases from V and 5 bases from J, leaving 8 bases between. This CDR3 spans 13 amino acids. CDR3 nucleotides: TGTGCCAGCAGCTTGGCCCCGTTTACTGAAGCTTTCTTT. Translated, it gives CASSLAPFTEAFF. Combining the CDR3 with reference TRBV5-6 and TRBJ1-1 gives the whole variable domain DAGVTQSPTHLIKTRGQQVTLRCSPKSGHDTVSWYQQALGQGPQFIFQYYEEEERQRGNFPDRFSGHQFPNYSSELNVNALLLGDSALYLCASSLAPFTEAFFGQGTRLTVV.

The chain uses TRBV7-6 and TRBJ2-3, with 8 nucleotides matching TRBD2. This CDR3 is built from 16 residues. Germline V CDR1 and CDR2: SGHVS, FNYEAQ. Losses at the gene ends were 5 bases for V and 1 base for J; bases not matched to a gene: 8. CDR3 protein: CASSVSQRGRTDTQYF. DNA of the CDR3: TGTGCCAGCAGCGTCTCCCAGCGGGGGCGCACAGATACGCAGTATTTT.

This clonotype was found many times. In DNA form, the CDR3 reads TGCGCCAGCAGCTTGGGCGGTGAAAAACTGTTTTTT. Its protein product is CASSLGGEKLFF. J is TRBJ1-4 and V is TRBV5-1; D is undetermined. This CDR3 has 12 residues. Deletions cut 0 bases from V and 7 bases from J, with 4 bases between. In germline, CDR1 is SGHRS, CDR2 YFSETQ.

The chain joins TRBV7-3 to TRBJ2-1, with 14 bases fitting TRBD2. Germline V gene sequence: CDR1 SGHTA, CDR2 FQGTGA. The CDR3 contains 20 residues. After removal of 5 bases from V and 0 bases from J, the junction contained 12 bases not matched to a gene. The CDR3 loop is CASSPDPRTSGRSSYNEQFF. In DNA, the CDR3 is TGTGCCAGCAGCCCAGACCCCAGGACTAGCGGGAGGTCCTCCTACAATGAGCAGTTCTTC.

J is TRBJ2-3 and V is TRBV7-9, with D perhaps matching TRBD1 (5 bases). V was cut by 5 bases and J by 4 bases, with 13 bases left in between. The germline CDR1 and CDR2 sequences are SEHNR and FQNEAQ (reference sequence). The CDR3 consists of 14 residues. The CDR3 nucleotides are TGTGCCAGCAGCGGGCAACAAGGGGCAGATACGCAGTATTTT. Its translation is CASSGQQGADTQYF.

This clonotype was picked up many times. The rearrangement joins TRBV20-1 to TRBJ1-1; D is possibly TRBD1 (5 bases). Germline values: CDR1 DFQATT, CDR2 SNEGSKA (reference sequence). V dropped 3 bases and J dropped 8 bases, with 7 bases sitting between them. The CDR3 covers 10 residues. The CDR3 reads CSARRQEAFF. CDR3 nucleotide sequence: TGCAGTGCTAGGAGACAGGAAGCTTTCTTT.

In this sample, this clonotype turned up many times. The chain is built from TRBV19 and TRBJ2-1; no firm D call. The CDR3 runs to 12 residues. Germline-derived CDR1 and CDR2 are LNHDA and SQIVND (reference sequence). V lost 8 bases, J lost 7 bases, and 12 bases lay in between. In DNA, the CDR3 is TGTGCCAGTGCCAGTTTGGGGAATGAGCAGTTCTTC. It translates to CASASLGNEQFF.

In this sample, this clonotype turned up many times. The chain links TRBV28 to TRBJ2-7, with 8 bases lining up with TRBD1. Germline trimming cut 2 bases from V and 4 bases from J; bases unmatched to any gene: 4. Germline-derived CDR1 and CDR2 are MDHEN and SYDVKM. CDR3 length: 14 amino acids. The CDR3: CASSLAGGLYEQYF. DNA for the CDR3: TGTGCCAGCAGTTTAGCAGGGGGCTTGTACGAGCAGTACTTC.

In this sample, this clonotype turned up many times. V gene TRBV9 combines with J gene TRBJ1-2; D gene ambiguous. Germline CDR1 is SGDLS and CDR2 is YYNGEE. The germline V and J ends were trimmed by 0 bases and 8 bases, with 11 bases remaining between them. The CDR3 has 13 residues. CDR3 nucleotide sequence: TGTGCCAGCAGCGTAGGGGAGGGTGGCGGCTACACCTTC. Translating it yields CASSVGEGGGYTF.

At least ten counts were recorded for this clonotype. The rearrangement joins TRBV5-1 to TRBJ1-2; 7 bases are shared with TRBD1. The CDR3 has 13 amino acids. Trimming cost V 2 bases and J 6 bases; bases outside gene matches: 4. Germline CDR1 is SGHRS and CDR2 is YFSETQ. The CDR3 region is CASSFETGHGYTF. The CDR3, as DNA: TGCGCCAGCAGCTTCGAGACAGGGCATGGCTACACCTTC.

In its sample, this clonotype was seen many times. The rearrangement joins TRBV9 to TRBJ2-7, with TRBD2 identical over 11 bases. CDR3 length: 19 residues. Germline-derived CDR1 and CDR2 are SGDLS and YYNGEE. J gave up 3 bases and V 4 bases, and 18 bases lay outside the gene matches. The CDR3 nucleotides are TGTGCCAGCAGCCGCACCTTACTAGCGGGGGCACCTCCAGACTACGAGCAGTACTTC. This encodes CASSRTLLAGAPPDYEQYF.

This clonotype was recorded at least ten times. This sequence joins TRBV7-9 and TRBJ2-3; 8 bases match TRBD2. Trimming cost V 10 bases and J 1 base; bases outside gene matches: 7. In germline, CDR1 is SEHNR, CDR2 FQNEAQ (reference sequence). The CDR3 is 14 amino acids. The CDR3 nucleotides are TGTGCCATCCAACCTAGCGGGCGCACAGATACGCAGTATTTT. Residues: CAIQPSGRTDTQYF.

Many counts were recorded for this clonotype. The chain recombines TRBV20-1 with TRBJ2-3; D remains unclear. From germline, CDR1 is DFQATT and CDR2 SNEGSKA (reference sequence). This CDR3 spans 14 amino acids. V was pared by 0 bases and J by 2 bases, with 9 bases between. The CDR3 loop is CSARDLKYTDTQYF. Here the CDR3 DNA reads TGCAGTGCTAGAGATCTCAAATACACAGATACGCAGTATTTT.

This clonotype was detected many times. This chain connects TRBV3-1 to TRBJ2-6, with D unresolved. There are 19 residues in the CDR3. Germline assignment: CDR1 LGHDT and CDR2 YNNKEL (reference sequence). V was clipped by 3 bases and J by 0 bases, with 18 bases between them. The DNA for the CDR3 is TGTGCCAGCAGCCAGCCCGCGTTGCGGACCTTCTCTGGGGCCAACGTCCTGACTTTC. Translation gives CASSQPALRTFSGANVLTF. The variable domain in full, with the rest retrieved from reference TRBV3-1 and TRBJ2-6, is DTAVSQTPKYLVTQMGNDKSIKCEQNLGHDTMYWYKQDSKKFLKIMFSYNNKELIINETVPNRFSPKSPDKAHLNLHINSLELGDSAVYFCASSQPALRTFSGANVLTFGAGSRLTVL.

This clonotype was recorded at least ten times. This chain links TRBV4-2 with TRBJ1-2; D gene ambiguous. Trimming removed 6 bases from V and 7 bases from J, with 18 bases in between. The CDR3 totals 14 residues. CDR1 LGHNA and CDR2 YNFKEQ come from the germline V gene. CDR3 protein: CASRSTREFRGYTF. The CDR3 nucleotides read TGTGCCAGCAGAAGTACACGTGAGTTCCGTGGCTACACCTTC.

The rearrangement uses TRBV18 and TRBJ2-1; the D gene could be TRBD1 or TRBD2 (5 bases each). Trimming took 6 bases from V and 10 from J, leaving 19 bases between them. The CDR3 spans 14 residues. The germline CDR1 and CDR2 sequences are KGHSH and LQKENI. The CDR3: CASSIGGRLWEQFF. CDR3 in DNA: TGTGCCAGCTCGATTGGGGGTCGCCTCTGGGAGCAGTTCTTC.

This clonotype was seen repeatedly, ten times or more. The chain joins TRBV10-3 to TRBJ2-1; TRBD2 might be the D (6 bases). Germline CDR1 ENHRY, CDR2 SYGVKD. V was shortened by 0 bases and J by 0 bases, with 6 bases between the two germline ends. The CDR3 is 15 amino acids. The CDR3 is CAISESAGSYNEQFF. CDR3 sequence (DNA): TGTGCCATCAGTGAGTCAGCGGGCTCCTACAATGAGCAGTTCTTC.

This clonotype was seen many times. The chain couples TRBV6-5 to TRBJ2-2; D is unclear. With 1 base removed from V and 4 bases from J, the gap between germline ends came to 7 bases. Looked up from germline, CDR1 is MNHEY and CDR2 is SVGAGI. This CDR3 spans 14 amino acids. CDR3 sequence: CASSYLTRTGELFF. The DNA for the CDR3 is TGTGCCAGCAGTTACTTGACACGCACCGGGGAGCTGTTTTTT.

Many counts were recorded for this clonotype. CDR3 amino acids: CASSLEPRGTDTQYF. CDR3 nucleotide sequence: TGTGCCAGCAGCTTAGAGCCCCGGGGGACAGATACGCAGTATTTT. The V and J genes are TRBV7-9 and TRBJ2-3; tentative D call: TRBD2 (6 bases). Between the trimmed V and J ends, which lost 1 base and 3 bases, there was a span of 11 bases. CDR1 is SEHNR, CDR2 FQNEAQ, per germline (reference sequence). The CDR3 contains 15 residues.

This clonotype showed up many times. The chain uses TRBV7-9 and TRBJ2-7, with a possible D match to TRBD2 (6 bases). CDR1 and CDR2 (germline): SEHNR, FQNEAQ (reference sequence). V was trimmed by 0 bases and J by 5 bases, leaving 17 bases between them. The CDR3 totals 16 residues. CDR3 sequence (DNA): TGTGCCAGCAGCTTAGCTGGGGAGAGGGAGGACCACGAGCAGTACTTC. Translation: CASSLAGEREDHEQYF.

In its sample, this clonotype was seen many times. V usage is TRBV29-1 and J usage is TRBJ2-7; D call uncertain. Germline V gives CDR1 SQVTM, CDR2 ANQGSEA. V dropped 4 bases and J dropped 5 bases, with 12 bases sitting between them. The CDR3 contains 12 residues. The CDR3 region is CSVVSGLDEQYF. The DNA for the CDR3 is TGCAGCGTTGTCTCAGGTCTGGACGAGCAGTACTTC.

At least ten counts were recorded for this clonotype. The chain employs TRBV4-2 and TRBJ2-7; the D gene could be TRBD1 or TRBD2 (5 bases each). The CDR3 runs 17 residues. Trimming left V 3 bases short and J 1 base short, with 19 bases between. Germline CDR1 and CDR2: LGHNA and YNFKEQ. DNA for the CDR3: TGTGCCAGCAGCCACCATCAAGAGGGGAAGGGGTCCTACGAGCAGTACTTC. This encodes CASSHHQEGKGSYEQYF.

This clonotype has at least ten counts. The chain recombines TRBV20-1 with TRBJ1-6; 10 nucleotides match TRBD1. The CDR3 is 15 amino acids. Trimming at V came to 1 base and at J to 10 bases, leaving 7 bases not matched to a gene. Germline V lookup: CDR1 DFQATT, CDR2 SNEGSKA (reference sequence). The CDR3 here is CSARGGTGEESPLHF. CDR3 coding DNA: TGCAGTGCTAGAGGAGGGACAGGGGAAGAGTCACCCCTCCACTTT.

This clonotype came up many times. The chain carries TRBV7-2 and TRBJ2-7, with 10 bases matching TRBD2. After removal of 5 bases from V and 2 bases from J, the junction contained 9 bases not matched to a gene. Germline values: CDR1 SGHTA, CDR2 FQGNSA. There are 16 residues in the CDR3. CDR3 protein: CASSPDPLAGTYEQYF. The CDR3 bases are TGTGCCAGCAGCCCCGACCCACTAGCGGGAACCTACGAGCAGTACTTC.